This section outlines one TCR beta chain sequence together with its context. Profiling relied on immunoSEQ multiplex PCR, and the TCRdb table lists in-frame clones only, not all of them. The repertoire holds about 180,000 clones, with roughly 86% as singletons. CDR3 length: 15 amino acids. From germline, CDR1 is SGHDN and CDR2 FVKESK. V shed 5 bases and J 5 bases; nucleotides not matched to a gene: 8. This sample is drawn from a study of blood T cell repertoires in COVID-19. This rearrangement joins TRBV14 to TRBJ2-5, with 10 nucleotides matching TRBD2. The sample comprised peripheral blood. The clonotype originates from a man aged 55 to 70 with COVID-19, enrolled during active disease. CDR3 protein: CASSRTSGTLETQYF. Here the CDR3 DNA reads TGTGCCAGCAGCAGGACTAGCGGCACACTTGAGACCCAGTACTTC.